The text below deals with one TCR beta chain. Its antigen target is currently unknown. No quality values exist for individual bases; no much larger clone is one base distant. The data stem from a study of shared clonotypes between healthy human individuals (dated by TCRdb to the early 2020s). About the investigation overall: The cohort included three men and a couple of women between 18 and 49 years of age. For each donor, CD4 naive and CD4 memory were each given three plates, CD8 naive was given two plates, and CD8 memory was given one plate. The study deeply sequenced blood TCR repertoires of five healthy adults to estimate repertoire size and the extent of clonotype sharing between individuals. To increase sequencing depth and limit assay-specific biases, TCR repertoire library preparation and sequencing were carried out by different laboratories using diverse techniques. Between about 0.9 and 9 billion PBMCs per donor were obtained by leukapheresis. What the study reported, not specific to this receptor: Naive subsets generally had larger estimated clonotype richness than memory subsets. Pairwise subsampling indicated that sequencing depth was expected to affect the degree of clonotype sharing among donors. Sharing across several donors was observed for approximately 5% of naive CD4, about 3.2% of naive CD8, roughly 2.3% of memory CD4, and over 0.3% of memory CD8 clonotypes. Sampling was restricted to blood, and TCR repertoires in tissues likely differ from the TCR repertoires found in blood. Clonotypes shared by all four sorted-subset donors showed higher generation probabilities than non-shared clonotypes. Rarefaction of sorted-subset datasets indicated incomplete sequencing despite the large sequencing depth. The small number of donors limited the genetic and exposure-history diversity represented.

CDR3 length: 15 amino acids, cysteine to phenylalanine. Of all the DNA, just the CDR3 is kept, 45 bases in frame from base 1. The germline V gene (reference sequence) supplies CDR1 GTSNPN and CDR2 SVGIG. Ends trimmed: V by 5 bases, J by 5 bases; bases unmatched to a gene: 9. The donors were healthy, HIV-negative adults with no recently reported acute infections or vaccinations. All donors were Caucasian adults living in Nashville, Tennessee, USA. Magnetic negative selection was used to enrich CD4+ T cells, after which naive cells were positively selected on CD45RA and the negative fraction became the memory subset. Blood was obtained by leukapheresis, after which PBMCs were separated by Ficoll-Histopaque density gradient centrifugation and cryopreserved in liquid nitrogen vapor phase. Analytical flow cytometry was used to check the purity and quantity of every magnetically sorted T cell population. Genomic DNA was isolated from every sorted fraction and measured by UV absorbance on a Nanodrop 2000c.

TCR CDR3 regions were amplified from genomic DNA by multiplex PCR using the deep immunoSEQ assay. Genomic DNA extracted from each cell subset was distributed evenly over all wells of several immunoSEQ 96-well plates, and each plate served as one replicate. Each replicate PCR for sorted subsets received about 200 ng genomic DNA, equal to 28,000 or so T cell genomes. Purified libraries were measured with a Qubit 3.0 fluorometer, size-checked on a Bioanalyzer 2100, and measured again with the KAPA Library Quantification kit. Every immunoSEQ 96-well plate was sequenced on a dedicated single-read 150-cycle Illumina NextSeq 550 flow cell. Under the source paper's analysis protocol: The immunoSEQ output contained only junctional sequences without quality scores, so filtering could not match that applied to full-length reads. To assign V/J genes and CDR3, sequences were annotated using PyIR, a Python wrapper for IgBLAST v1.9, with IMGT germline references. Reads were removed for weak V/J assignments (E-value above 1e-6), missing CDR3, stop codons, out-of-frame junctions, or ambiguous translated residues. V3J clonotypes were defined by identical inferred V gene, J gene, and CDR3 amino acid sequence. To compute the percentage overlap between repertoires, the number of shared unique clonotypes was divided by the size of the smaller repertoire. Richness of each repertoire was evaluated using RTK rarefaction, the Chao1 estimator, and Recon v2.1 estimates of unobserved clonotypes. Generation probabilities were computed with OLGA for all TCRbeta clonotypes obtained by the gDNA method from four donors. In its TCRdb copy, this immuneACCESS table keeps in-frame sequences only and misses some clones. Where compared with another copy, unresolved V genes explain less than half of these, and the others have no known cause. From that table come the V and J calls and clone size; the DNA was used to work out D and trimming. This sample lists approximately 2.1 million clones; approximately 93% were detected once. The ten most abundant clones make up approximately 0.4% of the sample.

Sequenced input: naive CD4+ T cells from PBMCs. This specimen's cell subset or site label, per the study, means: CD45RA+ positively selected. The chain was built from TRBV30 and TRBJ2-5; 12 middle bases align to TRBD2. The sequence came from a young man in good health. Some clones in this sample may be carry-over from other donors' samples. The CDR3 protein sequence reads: CAWARLAGAWETQYF. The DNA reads TGTGCCTGGGCCAGACTAGCGGGAGCCTGGGAGACCCAGTACTTC.